A selection of T cell receptor beta chains follows, all from one sample in a study of neurological immune-mediated disorders. TCRdb re-called the 5' RACE reads with MiXCR, one entry per CDR3 protein. The data contain 53,000 or so distinct CDR3 sequences, over 9.5% of them singletons. Sequencing was carried out using PBMCs. Receptor source: a woman aged 60 to 75 with HTLV-1-associated myelopathy (HAM/TSP). CDR3s include the opening cysteine and the closing phenylalanine or tryptophan. A D gene is named only where the DNA matches it firmly. The listing skips clone size in some rows; elsewhere it reads once, few, many or a size class.

D gene | clone size | J gene | V gene | CDR3 protein | CDR3 DNA
- | many | TRBJ1-1 | TRBV7-9 | CASSHGGGTEAFF | TGTGCCAGCAGCCACGGGGGAGGCACTGAAGCTTTCTTT
TRBD2 | many | TRBJ2-3 | TRBV5-1 | CASSLAGRRETDTQYF | TGCGCCAGCAGCTTGGCCGGGAGGAGGGAGACAGATACGCAGTATTTT
TRBD1 | many | TRBJ2-2 | TRBV5-1 | CASSKGQGVAGELFF | TGCGCCAGCAGCAAGGGACAGGGAGTAGCCGGGGAGCTGTTTTTT
- | many | TRBJ1-5 | TRBV5-1 | CASSLLGGPNQPQHF | TGCGCCAGCAGCTTGCTAGGGGGACCCAATCAGCCCCAGCATTTT
TRBD2 | many | TRBJ2-1 | TRBV20-1 | CSARDGGLAALEQFF | TGCAGTGCTAGAGATGGGGGACTAGCGGCACTCGAGCAGTTCTTC
- | many | TRBJ1-1 | TRBV7-9 | CASSPRTGNTEAFF | TGTGCCAGCAGCCCCCGGACTGGGAACACTGAAGCTTTCTTT
TRBD1 | - | TRBJ2-7 | TRBV29-1 | CSVERRRGSYEQYF | TGCAGCGTCGAACGCCGCAGGGGGTCCTACGAGCAGTACTTC
TRBD1 | many | TRBJ1-1 | TRBV20-1 | CSASQGATEAFF | TGCAGTGCTAGCCAGGGGGCCACTGAAGCTTTCTTT
- | - | TRBJ1-5 | TRBV4-1 | CASSQESGLRQPQHF | TGCGCCAGCAGCCAAGAGTCGGGGCTTCGACAGCCCCAGCATTTT
TRBD2 | few | TRBJ2-2 | TRBV11-2 | CASSPSGTITGELFF | TGTGCCAGCAGCCCTTCCGGGACTATCACCGGGGAGCTGTTTTTT
- | many | TRBJ1-1 | TRBV20-1 | CSAAGTGYTEAFF | TGCAGTGCTGCCGGCACAGGCTACACTGAAGCTTTCTTT
TRBD2 | many | TRBJ2-7 | TRBV5-1 | CASSLRTSGSSLGEQYF | TGCGCCAGCAGCTTGCGGACTAGCGGGAGCAGTTTGGGGGAGCAGTACTTC
- | many | TRBJ2-2 | TRBV5-5 | CASSHTRNTGELFF | TGTGCCAGCAGCCACACAAGGAACACCGGGGAGCTGTTTTTT
- | many | TRBJ1-5 | TRBV12-3/TRBV12-4 | CASSFSGGSNQPQHF | TGTGCCAGCAGTTTCTCAGGCGGGAGCAATCAGCCCCAGCATTTT
TRBD1 | many | TRBJ2-7 | TRBV5-1 | CASSLGGQGLEQYF | TGCGCCAGCAGCTTGGGTGGACAGGGTCTCGAGCAGTACTTC
TRBD1 | - | TRBJ2-5 | TRBV7-7 | CASSTGTGGQTQYF | TGTGCCAGCAGCACCGGGACAGGGGGCCAGACCCAGTACTTC
- | many | TRBJ2-7 | TRBV21-1 | CASSAIRTSGSWSEQYF | TGTGCCAGCAGCGCCATTCGGACTAGCGGGAGCTGGAGCGAGCAGTACTTC
- | many | TRBJ2-7 | TRBV4-2 | CASSSSSGEQYF | TGTGCCAGCAGCTCGTCTTCGGGCGAGCAGTACTTC
- | many | TRBJ2-2 | TRBV10-3 | CAISEDTGELFF | TGTGCCATCAGTGAAGACACCGGGGAGCTGTTTTTT
- | many | TRBJ2-2 | TRBV18 | CASSPRPGELFF | TGTGCCAGCTCACCTCGGCCCGGGGAGCTGTTTTTT
TRBD2 | many | TRBJ2-1 | TRBV29-1 | CSVDLTSGANEQFF | TGCAGCGTTGATTTGACTAGCGGGGCAAATGAGCAGTTCTTC
TRBD2 | many | TRBJ2-5 | TRBV10-3 | CAIGTSGISETQYF | TGTGCCATCGGGACTAGCGGGATATCTGAGACCCAGTACTTC
- | many | TRBJ2-6 | TRBV23-1 | CASSPLHRDGANVLTF | TGCGCCAGCAGTCCTTTACACAGGGATGGGGCCAACGTCCTGACTTTC
TRBD2 | many | TRBJ2-4 | TRBV2 | CASSPGLAGVAKNIQYF | TGTGCCAGCAGTCCGGGACTAGCGGGAGTGGCCAAAAACATTCAGTACTTC
TRBD2 | many | TRBJ2-1 | TRBV20-1 | CSAQTWTSGSSYNEQFF | TGCAGTGCTCAAACCTGGACTAGCGGGAGCTCCTACAATGAGCAGTTCTTC
TRBD2 | medium-sized | TRBJ2-7 | TRBV24-1 | CATRGGEDYEQYF | TGTGCCACCAGGGGGGGGGAAGACTACGAGCAGTACTTC
- | many | TRBJ2-7 | TRBV27 | CASSRRQGNHAYEQYF | TGTGCCAGCAGTCGCCGCCAGGGAAATCACGCCTACGAGCAGTACTTC
TRBD2 | - | TRBJ2-5 | TRBV18 | CASSPIKTSDGETQYF | TGTGCCAGCTCACCCATTAAGACTAGCGATGGAGAGACCCAGTACTTC
- | many | TRBJ1-3 | TRBV5-1 | CASSFNPGTHIYSGNTIYF | TGCGCCAGCAGCTTCAACCCCGGGACACATATTTACTCTGGAAACACCATATATTTT
- | many | TRBJ2-2 | TRBV9 | CASSARTALGSGNTGELFF | TGTGCCAGCAGCGCCCGAACAGCCCTCGGGAGTGGGAACACCGGGGAGCTGTTTTTT
- | many | TRBJ1-1 | TRBV20-1 | CSARDRRGGTEAFF | TGCAGTGCTAGAGATCGGAGGGGTGGCACTGAAGCTTTCTTT